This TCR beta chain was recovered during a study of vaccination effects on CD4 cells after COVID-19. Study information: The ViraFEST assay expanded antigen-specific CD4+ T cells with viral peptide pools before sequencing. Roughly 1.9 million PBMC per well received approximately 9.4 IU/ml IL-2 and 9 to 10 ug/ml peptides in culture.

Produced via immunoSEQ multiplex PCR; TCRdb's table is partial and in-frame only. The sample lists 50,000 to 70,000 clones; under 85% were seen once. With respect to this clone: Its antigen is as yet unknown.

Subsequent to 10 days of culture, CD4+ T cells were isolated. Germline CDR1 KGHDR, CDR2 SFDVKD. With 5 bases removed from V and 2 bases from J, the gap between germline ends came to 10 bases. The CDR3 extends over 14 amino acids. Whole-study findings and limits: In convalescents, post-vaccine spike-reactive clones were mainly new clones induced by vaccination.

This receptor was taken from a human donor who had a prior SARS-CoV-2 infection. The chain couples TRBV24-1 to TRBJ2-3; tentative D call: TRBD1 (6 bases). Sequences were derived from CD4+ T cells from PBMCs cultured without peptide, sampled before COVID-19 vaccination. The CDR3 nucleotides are TGTGCCACCAGTGGTGGACAGTCCACAGATACGCAGTATTTT. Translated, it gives CATSGGQSTDTQYF.